Presented here are 8 T cell receptor beta chains from one specimen sequenced in a study of OX40 agonist ivuxolimab in advanced cancers. TCRdb keeps only in-frame clones here, not all; method: immunoSEQ multiplex PCR. The sample has tens of thousands of clones; roughly 90% are singletons. The sample consisted of CD4+ or CD8+ T cells sorted from blood, taken in a trial of the OX40 agonist ivuxolimab. The receptors here all came from an adult with an advanced solid tumor such as melanoma, head and neck, liver or kidney cancer.

V usage is TRBV5-4 and J usage is TRBJ1-4; D unclear. The CDR3 totals 15 residues. Trimming removed 3 bases from V and 3 bases from J, with 12 bases in between. The germline CDR1 and CDR2 sequences are SGHNT and YYREEE (reference sequence). The CDR3 DNA follows: TGTGCCAGCAGCTCACAGAGTTTGTCTAATGAAAAACTGTTTTTT. Translation: CASSSQSLSNEKLFF.

The V gene is TRBV7-6, the J gene TRBJ2-5; unclear D gene. CDR1 SGHVS and CDR2 FNYEAQ come from the germline V gene. V gave up 6 bases and J gave up 2 bases, with 4 bases separating them. The CDR3 loop spans 11 amino acids. CDR3 DNA sequence: TGTGCCAGCAGACTTCAAGAGACCCAGTACTTC. Its translation is CASRLQETQYF.

The V call is TRBV4-1, the J call TRBJ1-1; 7 positions agree with TRBD1. The germline V gene encodes CDR1 MGHRA and CDR2 YSYEKL. The CDR3 spans 19 residues. V shed 1 base, J shed 5 bases, and the junction held 19 bases outside the gene matches. CDR3 residues: CASSQGLLFRPGGYTEAFF. CDR3 nucleotides: TGCGCCAGCAGCCAAGGTCTCTTATTTAGACCAGGGGGTTATACTGAAGCTTTCTTT.

The genes are TRBV30 and TRBJ1-2; 8 bases align to TRBD1. Germline V gene lookup returns CDR1 GTSNPN and CDR2 SVGIG (reference sequence). Germline trimming cut 0 bases from V and 7 bases from J; bases unmatched to any gene: 10. This CDR3 is 15 amino acids long. CDR3 nucleotide sequence: TGTGCCTGGAGTGTGGTCGGACAGGGTTTGAGTGGCTACACCTTC. This sequence encodes CAWSVVGQGLSGYTF.

This sequence joins TRBV19 and TRBJ2-3, with TRBD2 identical over 7 bases. Germline CDR1 and CDR2: LNHDA and SQIVND (reference sequence). The CDR3 has 14 residues. The trim removed 5 bases at V and 2 bases at J, leaving 4 bases unmatched. This CDR3 is CASSPRGFTDTQYF. The CDR3, as DNA: TGTGCCAGTAGTCCGCGGGGGTTCACAGATACGCAGTATTTT.

The chain carries TRBV2 and TRBJ1-5; 11 nucleotides align to TRBD1. CDR1 is SNHLY, CDR2 FYNNEI, per germline. V trimming: 8 bases; J trimming: 6 bases; junction bases outside the gene matches: 3. The CDR3 extends over 13 amino acids. CDR3 loop: CASVGQGAQPQHF. Here the CDR3 DNA reads TGTGCCAGCGTTGGACAGGGGGCTCAGCCCCAGCATTTT.

The chain links TRBV5-4 to TRBJ1-1; TRBD1 might be the D (6 bases). This CDR3 comprises 15 residues. CDR1 SGHNT and CDR2 YYREEE come from the germline V gene (reference sequence). The germline V and J ends were trimmed by 3 bases and 5 bases, with 17 bases remaining between them. In DNA, the CDR3 is TGTGCCAGCAGCTCCCCCGGCAGGGGCGAAACTGAAGCTTTCTTT. It encodes CASSSPGRGETEAFF.

The chain links TRBV11-3 to TRBJ1-2; 8 nucleotides align to TRBD1. CDR3 length equals 15 residues. Germline CDR1 is SGHNT and CDR2 is YENEEA. V shed 4 bases, J shed 8 bases, and the junction held 12 bases outside the gene matches. The CDR3 nucleotides read TGTGCCAGCAGCTCGGGGGGCGGCAGGGGGCGAGGCTACACCTTC. The encoded protein is CASSSGGGRGRGYTF.